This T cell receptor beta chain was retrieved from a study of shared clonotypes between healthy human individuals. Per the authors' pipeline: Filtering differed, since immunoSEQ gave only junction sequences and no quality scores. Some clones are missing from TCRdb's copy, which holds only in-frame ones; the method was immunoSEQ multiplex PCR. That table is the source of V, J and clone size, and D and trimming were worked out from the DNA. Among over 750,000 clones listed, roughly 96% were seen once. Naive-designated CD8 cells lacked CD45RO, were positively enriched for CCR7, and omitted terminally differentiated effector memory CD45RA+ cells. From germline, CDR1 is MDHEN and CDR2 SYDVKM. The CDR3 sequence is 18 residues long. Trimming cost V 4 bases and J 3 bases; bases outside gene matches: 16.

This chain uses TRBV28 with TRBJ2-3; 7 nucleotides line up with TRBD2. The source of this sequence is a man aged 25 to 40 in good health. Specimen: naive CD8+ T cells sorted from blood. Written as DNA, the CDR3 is TGTGCCAGCAGTTCTCACCACCTTACTAGCGTAGAAACAGATACGCAGTATTTT. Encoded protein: CASSSHHLTSVETDTQYF.